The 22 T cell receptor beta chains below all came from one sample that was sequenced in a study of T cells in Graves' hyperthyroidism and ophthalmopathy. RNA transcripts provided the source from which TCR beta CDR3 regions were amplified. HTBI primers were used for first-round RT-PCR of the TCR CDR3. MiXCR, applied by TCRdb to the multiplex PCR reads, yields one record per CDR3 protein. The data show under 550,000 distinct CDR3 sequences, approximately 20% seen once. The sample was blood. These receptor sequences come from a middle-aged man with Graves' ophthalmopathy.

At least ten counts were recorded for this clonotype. The CDR3 sequence: CASIGPRVETQYF. The CDR3 region has the DNA TGTGCCAGCATAGGTCCCAGAGTGGAGACCCAGTACTTC. The rearrangement links TRBV28 to TRBJ2-5; no reliable D call. The length of the CDR3 is 13 residues. Looked up from germline, CDR1 is MDHEN and CDR2 is SYDVKM. V lost 7 bases, J lost 5 bases, and 14 bases lay in between. Full variable domain (missing parts from reference TRBV28 and TRBJ2-5): DVKVTQSSRYLVKRTGEKVFLECVQDMDHENMFWYRQDPGLGLRLIYFSYDVKMKEKGDIPEGYSVSREKKERFSLILESASTNQTSMYLCASIGPRVETQYFGPGTRLLVL.

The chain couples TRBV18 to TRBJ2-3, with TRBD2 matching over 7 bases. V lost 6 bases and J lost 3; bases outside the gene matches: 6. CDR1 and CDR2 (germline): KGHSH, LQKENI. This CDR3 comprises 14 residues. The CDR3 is CASSSPLATDTQYF. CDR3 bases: TGTGCCAGCTCTTCACCACTAGCGACAGATACGCAGTATTTT.

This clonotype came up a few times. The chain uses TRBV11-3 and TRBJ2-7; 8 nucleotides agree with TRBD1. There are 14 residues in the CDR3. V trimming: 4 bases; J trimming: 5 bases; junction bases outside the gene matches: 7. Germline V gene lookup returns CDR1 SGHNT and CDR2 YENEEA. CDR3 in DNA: TGTGCCAGCAGCTACCGGGACAGGCCAGACGAGCAGTACTTC. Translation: CASSYRDRPDEQYF.

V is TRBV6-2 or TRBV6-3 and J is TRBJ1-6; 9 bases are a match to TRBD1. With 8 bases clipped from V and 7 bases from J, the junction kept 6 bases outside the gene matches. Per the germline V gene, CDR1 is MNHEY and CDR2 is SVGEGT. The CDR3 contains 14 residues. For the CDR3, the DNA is TGTGCCAGCGGTGAGGGGACAGGGAATTCACCCCTCCACTTT. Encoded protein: CASGEGTGNSPLHF.

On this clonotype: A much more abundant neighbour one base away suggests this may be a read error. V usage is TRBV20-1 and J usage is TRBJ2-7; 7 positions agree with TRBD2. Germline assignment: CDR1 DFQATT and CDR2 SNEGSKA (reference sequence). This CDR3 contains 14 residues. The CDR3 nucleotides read TGCAGTGCTAGTTCGCCTAGCGGCTCCTACGAGCAGTGCTTC. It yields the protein CSASSPSGSYEQCF.

CDR3 sequence (DNA): TGTGCCAGCAGCCAAGAGTCAGGGGGTCCAGATACGCAGTATTTT. Its translation: CASSQESGGPDTQYF. The gene calls are TRBV3-1 and TRBJ2-3; TRBD1 agrees at 7 bases. CDR1 and CDR2 (germline): LGHDT, YNNKEL (reference sequence). After removal of 0 bases from V and 4 bases from J, the junction contained 4 bases not matched to a gene. The CDR3 totals 15 residues.

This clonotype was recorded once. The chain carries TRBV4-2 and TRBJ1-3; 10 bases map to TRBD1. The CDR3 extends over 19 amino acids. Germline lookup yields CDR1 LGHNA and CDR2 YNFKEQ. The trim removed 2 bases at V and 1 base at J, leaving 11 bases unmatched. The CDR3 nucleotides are TGTGCCAGCAGCCAACGACTTCCCCGGGACAGGGGATCTGGAAACACCATATATTTT. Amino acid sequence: CASSQRLPRDRGSGNTIYF.

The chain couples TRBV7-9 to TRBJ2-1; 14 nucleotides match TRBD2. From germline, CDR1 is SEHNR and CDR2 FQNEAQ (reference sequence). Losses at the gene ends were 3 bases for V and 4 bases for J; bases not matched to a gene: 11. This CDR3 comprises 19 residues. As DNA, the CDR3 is TGTGCCAGCAGCTTTACGGGACTAGCGGGAGTCCGGGGGTACAATGAGCAGTTCTTC. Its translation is CASSFTGLAGVRGYNEQFF.

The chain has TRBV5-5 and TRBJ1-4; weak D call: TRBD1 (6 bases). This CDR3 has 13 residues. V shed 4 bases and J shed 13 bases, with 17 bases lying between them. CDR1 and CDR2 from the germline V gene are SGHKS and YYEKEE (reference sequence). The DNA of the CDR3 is TGTGCCAGCAGCCCTAGCTGGGGGGGGCCACTGTTTTTT. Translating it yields CASSPSWGGPLFF.

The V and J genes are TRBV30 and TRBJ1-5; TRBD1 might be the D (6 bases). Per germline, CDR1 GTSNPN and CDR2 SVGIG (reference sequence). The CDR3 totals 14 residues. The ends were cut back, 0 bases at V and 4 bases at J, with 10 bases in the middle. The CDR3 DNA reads TGTGCCTGGAGTGTCGGGACATGGAATCAGCCCCAGCATTTT. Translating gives CAWSVGTWNQPQHF. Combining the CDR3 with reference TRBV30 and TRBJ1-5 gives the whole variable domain SQTIHQWPATLVQPVGSPLSLECTVEGTSNPNLYWYRQAAGRGLQLLFYSVGIGQISSEVPQNLSASRPQDRQFILSSKKLLLSDSGFYLCAWSVGTWNQPQHFGDGTRLSIL.

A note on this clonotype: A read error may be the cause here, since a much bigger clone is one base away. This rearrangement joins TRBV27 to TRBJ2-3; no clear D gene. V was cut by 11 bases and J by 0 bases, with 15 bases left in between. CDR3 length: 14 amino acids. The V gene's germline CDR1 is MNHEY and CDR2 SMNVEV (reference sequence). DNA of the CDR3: TGTGCCTCAGCTTGGATCGGTAGCACAGATACGCAGTATTTT. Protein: CASAWIGSTDTQYF.

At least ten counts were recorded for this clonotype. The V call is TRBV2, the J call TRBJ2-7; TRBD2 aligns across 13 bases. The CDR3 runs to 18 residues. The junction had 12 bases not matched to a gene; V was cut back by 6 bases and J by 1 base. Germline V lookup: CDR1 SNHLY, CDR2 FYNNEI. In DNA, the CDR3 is TGTGCCAGCAGCGGGGGATTACTAGCGGGGGGGAATTCCTACGAGCAGTACTTC. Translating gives CASSGGLLAGGNSYEQYF.

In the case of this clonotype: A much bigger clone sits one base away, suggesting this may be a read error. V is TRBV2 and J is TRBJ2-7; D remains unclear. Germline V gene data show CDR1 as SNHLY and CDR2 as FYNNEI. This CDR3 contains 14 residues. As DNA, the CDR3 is TGTACCAGCAGTGAATCTGGGAACCTCTACGAGCAGTACTTC. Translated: CTSSESGNLYEQYF.

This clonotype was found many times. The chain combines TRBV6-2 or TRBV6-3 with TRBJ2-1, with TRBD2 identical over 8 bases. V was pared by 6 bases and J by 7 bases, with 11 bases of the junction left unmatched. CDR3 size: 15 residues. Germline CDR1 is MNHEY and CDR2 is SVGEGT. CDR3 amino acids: CASRPDGRALNEQFF. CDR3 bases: TGTGCCAGCAGACCCGACGGGAGGGCCTTGAATGAGCAGTTCTTC.

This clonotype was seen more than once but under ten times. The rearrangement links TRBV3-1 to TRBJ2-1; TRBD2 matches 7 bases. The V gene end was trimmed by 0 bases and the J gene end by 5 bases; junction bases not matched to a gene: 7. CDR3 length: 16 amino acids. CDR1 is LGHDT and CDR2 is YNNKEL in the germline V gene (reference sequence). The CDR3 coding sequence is TGTGCCAGCAGCCAAGACCCCGCTAGCGGCAACAATGAGCAGTTCTTC. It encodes CASSQDPASGNNEQFF.

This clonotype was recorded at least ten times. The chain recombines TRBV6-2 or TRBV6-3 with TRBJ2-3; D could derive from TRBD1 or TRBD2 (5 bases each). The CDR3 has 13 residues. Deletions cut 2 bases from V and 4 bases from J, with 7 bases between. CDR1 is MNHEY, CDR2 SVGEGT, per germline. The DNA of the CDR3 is TGTGCCAGCAGTTACGGGGGTGCAGATACGCAGTATTTT. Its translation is CASSYGGADTQYF.

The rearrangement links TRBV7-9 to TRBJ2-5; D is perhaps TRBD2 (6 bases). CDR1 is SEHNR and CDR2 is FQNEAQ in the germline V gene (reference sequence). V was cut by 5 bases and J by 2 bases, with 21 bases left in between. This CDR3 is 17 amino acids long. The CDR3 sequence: CASSPYITLGLQETQYF. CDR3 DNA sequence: TGTGCCAGCAGCCCCTACATTACCTTGGGACTTCAAGAGACCCAGTACTTC.

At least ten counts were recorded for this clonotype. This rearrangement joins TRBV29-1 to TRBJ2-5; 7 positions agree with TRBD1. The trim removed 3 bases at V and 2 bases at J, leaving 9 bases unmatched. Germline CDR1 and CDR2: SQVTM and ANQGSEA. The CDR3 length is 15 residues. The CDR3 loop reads CSVEEPGQKQETQYF. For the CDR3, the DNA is TGCAGCGTTGAGGAGCCGGGACAGAAACAAGAGACCCAGTACTTC.

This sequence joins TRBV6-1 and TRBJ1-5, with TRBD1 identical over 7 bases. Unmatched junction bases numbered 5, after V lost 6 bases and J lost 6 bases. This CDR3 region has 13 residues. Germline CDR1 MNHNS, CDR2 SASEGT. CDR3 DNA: TGTGCCAGCAGGGGGGGACAGCCTCAGCCCCAGCATTTT. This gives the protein CASRGGQPQPQHF.

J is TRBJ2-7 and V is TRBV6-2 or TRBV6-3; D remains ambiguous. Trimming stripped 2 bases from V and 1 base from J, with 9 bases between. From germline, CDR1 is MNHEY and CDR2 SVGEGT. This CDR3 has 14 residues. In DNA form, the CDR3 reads TGTGCCAGCAGTTACCCCCCCAGGTCCTACGAGCAGTACTTC. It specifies CASSYPPRSYEQYF.

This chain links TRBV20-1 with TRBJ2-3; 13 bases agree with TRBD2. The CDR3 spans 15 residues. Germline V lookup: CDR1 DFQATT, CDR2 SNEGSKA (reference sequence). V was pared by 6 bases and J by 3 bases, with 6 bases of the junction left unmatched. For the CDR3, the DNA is TGCAGTGCCAGGACTAGCGGGAGTTTTACAGATACGCAGTATTTT. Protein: CSARTSGSFTDTQYF.

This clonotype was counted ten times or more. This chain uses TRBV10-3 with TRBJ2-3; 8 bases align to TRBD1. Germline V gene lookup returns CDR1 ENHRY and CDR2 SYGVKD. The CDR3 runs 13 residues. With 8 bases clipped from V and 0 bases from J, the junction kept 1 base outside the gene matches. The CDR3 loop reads CAIRTGSTDTQYF. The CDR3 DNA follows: TGTGCCATCCGGACAGGGAGCACAGATACGCAGTATTTT.